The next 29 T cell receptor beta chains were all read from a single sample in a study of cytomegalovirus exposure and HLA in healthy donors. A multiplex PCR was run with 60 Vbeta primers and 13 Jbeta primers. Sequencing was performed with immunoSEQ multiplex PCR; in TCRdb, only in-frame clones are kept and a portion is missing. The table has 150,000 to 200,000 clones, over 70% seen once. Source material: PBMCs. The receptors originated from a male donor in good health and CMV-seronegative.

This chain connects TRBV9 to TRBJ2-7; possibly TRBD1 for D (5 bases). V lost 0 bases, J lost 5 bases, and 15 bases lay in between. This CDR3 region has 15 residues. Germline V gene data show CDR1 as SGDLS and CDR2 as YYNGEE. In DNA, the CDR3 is TGTGCCAGCAGCGTAGAGTGGGCAGGGTTTAACGAGCAGTACTTC. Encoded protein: CASSVEWAGFNEQYF. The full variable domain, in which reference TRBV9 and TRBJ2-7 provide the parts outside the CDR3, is DSGVTQTPKHLITATGQRVTLRCSPRSGDLSVYWYQQSLDQGLQFLIQYYNGEERAKGNILERFSAQQFPDLHSELNLSSLELGDSALYFCASSVEWAGFNEQYFGPGTRLTVT.

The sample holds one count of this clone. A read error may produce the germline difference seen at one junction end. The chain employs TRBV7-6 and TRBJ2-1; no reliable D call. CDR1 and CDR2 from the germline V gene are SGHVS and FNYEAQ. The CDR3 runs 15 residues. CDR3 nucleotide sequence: TGTGCCAACAGCTTAAGATCAGAACCTTACAATGAGCAGTTCTTC. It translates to CANSLRSEPYNEQFF.

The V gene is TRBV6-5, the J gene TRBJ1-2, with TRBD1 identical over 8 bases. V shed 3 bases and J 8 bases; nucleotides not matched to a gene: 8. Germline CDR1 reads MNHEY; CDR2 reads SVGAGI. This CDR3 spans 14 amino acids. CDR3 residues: CASSYGQGAGGYTF. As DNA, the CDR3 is TGTGCCAGCAGTTATGGGCAGGGGGCTGGCGGCTACACCTTC.

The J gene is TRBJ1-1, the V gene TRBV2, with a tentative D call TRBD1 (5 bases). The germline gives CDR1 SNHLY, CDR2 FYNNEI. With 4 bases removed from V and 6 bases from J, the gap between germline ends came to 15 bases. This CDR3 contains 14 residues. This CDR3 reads CASSARGGGSEAFF. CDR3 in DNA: TGTGCCAGCAGTGCGAGGGGTGGAGGGTCTGAAGCTTTCTTT.

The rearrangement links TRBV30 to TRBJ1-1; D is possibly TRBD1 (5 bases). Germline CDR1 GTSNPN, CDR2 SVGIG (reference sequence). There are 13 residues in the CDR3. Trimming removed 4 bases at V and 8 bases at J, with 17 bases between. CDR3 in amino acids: CAWKGNGQGEAFF. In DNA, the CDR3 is TGTGCCTGGAAAGGTAACGGGCAGGGAGAAGCTTTCTTT. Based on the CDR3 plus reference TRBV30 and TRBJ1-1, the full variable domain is SQTIHQWPATLVQPVGSPLSLECTVEGTSNPNLYWYRQAAGRGLQLLFYSVGIGQISSEVPQNLSASRPQDRQFILSSKKLLLSDSGFYLCAWKGNGQGEAFFGQGTRLTVV.

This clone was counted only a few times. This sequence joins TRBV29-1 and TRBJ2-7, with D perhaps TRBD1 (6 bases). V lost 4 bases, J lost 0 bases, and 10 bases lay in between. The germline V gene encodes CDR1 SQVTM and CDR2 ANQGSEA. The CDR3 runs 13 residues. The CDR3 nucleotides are TGCAGCGTTGTGACAGGACCCTCCTACGAGCAGTACTTC. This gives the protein CSVVTGPSYEQYF.

The CDR3 here is CASSSTYEQYF. For the CDR3, the DNA is TGTGCCAGCAGCTCAACCTACGAGCAGTACTTC. J is TRBJ2-7 and V is TRBV7-2; D unresolved. This CDR3 comprises 11 residues. With 4 bases removed from V and 2 bases from J, the gap between germline ends came to 3 bases. Germline CDR1 reads SGHTA; CDR2 reads FQGNSA.

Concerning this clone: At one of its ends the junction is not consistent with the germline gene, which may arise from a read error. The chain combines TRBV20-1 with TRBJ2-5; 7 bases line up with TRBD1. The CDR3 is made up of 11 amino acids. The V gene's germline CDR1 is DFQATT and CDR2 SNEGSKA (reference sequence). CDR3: CSALNRDSKDF. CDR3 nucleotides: TGCAGTGCACTCAACCGGGACAGTAAGGACTTC.

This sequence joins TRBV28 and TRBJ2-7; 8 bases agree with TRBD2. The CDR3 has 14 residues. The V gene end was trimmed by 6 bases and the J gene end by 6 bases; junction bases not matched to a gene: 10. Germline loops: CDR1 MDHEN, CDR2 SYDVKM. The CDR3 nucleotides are TGTGCCAGCAGATCACCGGGGGGGGCGGGCGAGCAGTACTTC. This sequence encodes CASRSPGGAGEQYF.

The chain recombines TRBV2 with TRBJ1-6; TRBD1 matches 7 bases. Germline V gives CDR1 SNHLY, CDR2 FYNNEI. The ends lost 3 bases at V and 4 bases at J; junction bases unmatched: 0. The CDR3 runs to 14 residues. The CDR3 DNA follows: TGTGCCAGCAGTGAGGACAGGTATAATTCACCCCTCCACTTT. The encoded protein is CASSEDRYNSPLHF.

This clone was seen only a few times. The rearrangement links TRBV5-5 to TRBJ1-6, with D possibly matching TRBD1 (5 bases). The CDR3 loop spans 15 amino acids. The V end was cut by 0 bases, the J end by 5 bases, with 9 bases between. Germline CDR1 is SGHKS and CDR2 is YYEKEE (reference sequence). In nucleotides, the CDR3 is TGTGCCAGCAGCTTGGAGGCAGGGCATAATTCACCCCTCCACTTT. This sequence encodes CASSLEAGHNSPLHF.

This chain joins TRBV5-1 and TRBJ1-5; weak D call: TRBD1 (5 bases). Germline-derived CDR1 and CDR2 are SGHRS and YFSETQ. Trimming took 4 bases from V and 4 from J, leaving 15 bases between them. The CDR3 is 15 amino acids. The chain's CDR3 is CASSITPGQNQPQHF. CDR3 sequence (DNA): TGCGCCAGCAGCATTACACCAGGGCAAAATCAGCCCCAGCATTTT.

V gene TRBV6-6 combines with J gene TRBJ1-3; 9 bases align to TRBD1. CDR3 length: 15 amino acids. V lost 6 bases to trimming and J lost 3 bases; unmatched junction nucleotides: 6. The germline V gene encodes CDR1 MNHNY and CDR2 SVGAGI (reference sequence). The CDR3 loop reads CASRGGDRDGNTIYF. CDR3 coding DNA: TGTGCCAGCAGGGGGGGGGACAGGGATGGAAACACCATATATTTT.

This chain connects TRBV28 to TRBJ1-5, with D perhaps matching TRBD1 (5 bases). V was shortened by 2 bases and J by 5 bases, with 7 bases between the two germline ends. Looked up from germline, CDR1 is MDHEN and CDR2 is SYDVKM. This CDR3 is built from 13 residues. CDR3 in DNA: TGTGCCAGCAGTTTAGTAGGGGATCAGCCCCAGCATTTT. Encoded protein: CASSLVGDQPQHF.

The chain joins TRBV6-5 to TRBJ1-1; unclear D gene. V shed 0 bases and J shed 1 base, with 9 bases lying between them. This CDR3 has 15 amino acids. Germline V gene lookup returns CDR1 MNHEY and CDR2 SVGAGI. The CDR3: CASSYSPGGNTEAFF. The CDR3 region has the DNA TGTGCCAGCAGTTACTCGCCGGGTGGGAACACTGAAGCTTTCTTT.

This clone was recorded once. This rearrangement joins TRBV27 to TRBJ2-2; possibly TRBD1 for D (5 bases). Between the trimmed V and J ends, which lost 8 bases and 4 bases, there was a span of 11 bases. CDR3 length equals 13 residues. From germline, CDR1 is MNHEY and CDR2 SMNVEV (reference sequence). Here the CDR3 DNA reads TGTGCCAGCCGCCGACAGAGCACCGGGGAGCTGTTTTTT. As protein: CASRRQSTGELFF.

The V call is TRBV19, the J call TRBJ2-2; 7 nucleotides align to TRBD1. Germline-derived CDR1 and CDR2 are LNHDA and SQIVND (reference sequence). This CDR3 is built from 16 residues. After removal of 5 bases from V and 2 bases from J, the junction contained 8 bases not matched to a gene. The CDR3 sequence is CASSLRTGANTGELFF. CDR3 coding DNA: TGTGCCAGTAGTCTCAGGACAGGAGCCAACACCGGGGAGCTGTTTTTT.

In DNA form, the CDR3 reads TGTGCCAGCAGCTCGTATGGGGGGGAGCAGTACTTC. Translation: CASSSYGGEQYF. The rearrangement uses TRBV7-2 and TRBJ2-7; TRBD2 might be the D (6 bases). Trimming cost V 4 bases and J 7 bases, with 11 bases left between them. The CDR3 contains 12 residues. Germline assignment: CDR1 SGHTA and CDR2 FQGNSA.

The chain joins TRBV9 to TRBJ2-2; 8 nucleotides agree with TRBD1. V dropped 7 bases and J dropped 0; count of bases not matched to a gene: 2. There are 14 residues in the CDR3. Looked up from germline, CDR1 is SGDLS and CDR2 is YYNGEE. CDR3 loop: CASDRGTNTGELFF. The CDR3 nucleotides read TGTGCCAGCGACAGGGGCACGAACACCGGGGAGCTGTTTTTT.

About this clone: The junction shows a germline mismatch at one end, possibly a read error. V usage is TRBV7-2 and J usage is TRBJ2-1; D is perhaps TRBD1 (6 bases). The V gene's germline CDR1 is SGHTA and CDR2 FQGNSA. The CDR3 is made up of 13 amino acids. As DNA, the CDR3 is TGTGCCAGCAGTTTAGACAGGCTCAATGAGCAGTTCTTC. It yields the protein CASSLDRLNEQFF. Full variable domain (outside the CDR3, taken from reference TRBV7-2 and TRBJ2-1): GAGVSQSPSNKVTEKGKDVELRCDPISGHTALYWYRQSLGQGLEFLIYFQGNSAPDKSGLPSDRFSAERTGGSVSTLTIQRTQQEDSAVYLCASSLDRLNEQFFGPGTRLTVL.

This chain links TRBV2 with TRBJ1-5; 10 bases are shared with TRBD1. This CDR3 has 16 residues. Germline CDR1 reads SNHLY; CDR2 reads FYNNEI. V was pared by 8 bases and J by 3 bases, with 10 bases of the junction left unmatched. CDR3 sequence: CASSKGDRGFNQPQHF. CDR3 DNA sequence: TGTGCCAGCTCCAAGGGGGACAGGGGTTTCAATCAGCCCCAGCATTTT.

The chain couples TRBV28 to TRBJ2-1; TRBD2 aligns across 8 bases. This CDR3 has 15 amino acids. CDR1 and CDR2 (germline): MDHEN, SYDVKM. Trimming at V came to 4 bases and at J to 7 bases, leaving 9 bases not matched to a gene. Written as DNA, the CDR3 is TGTGCCAGCAGTTCCTACGGGAGGGCCGGGAATGAGCAGTTCTTC. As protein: CASSSYGRAGNEQFF. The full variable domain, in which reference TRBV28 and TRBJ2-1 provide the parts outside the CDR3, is DVKVTQSSRYLVKRTGEKVFLECVQDMDHENMFWYRQDPGLGLRLIYFSYDVKMKEKGDIPEGYSVSREKKERFSLILESASTNQTSMYLCASSSYGRAGNEQFFGPGTRLTVL.

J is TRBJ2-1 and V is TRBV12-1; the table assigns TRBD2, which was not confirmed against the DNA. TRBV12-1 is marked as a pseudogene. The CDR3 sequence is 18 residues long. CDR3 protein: CASSHHLPTGPPYNEQFF. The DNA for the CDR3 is TGTGCCAGCAGCCATCACCTGCCAACGGGTCCCCCCTACAATGAGCAGTTCTTC.

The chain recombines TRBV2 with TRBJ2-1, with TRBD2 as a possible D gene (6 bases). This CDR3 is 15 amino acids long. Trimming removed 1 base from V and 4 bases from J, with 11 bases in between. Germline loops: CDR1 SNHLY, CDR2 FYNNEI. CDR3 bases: TGTGCCAGCAGTGAAGACGGGAGCCCTTACAATGAGCAGTTCTTC. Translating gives CASSEDGSPYNEQFF.

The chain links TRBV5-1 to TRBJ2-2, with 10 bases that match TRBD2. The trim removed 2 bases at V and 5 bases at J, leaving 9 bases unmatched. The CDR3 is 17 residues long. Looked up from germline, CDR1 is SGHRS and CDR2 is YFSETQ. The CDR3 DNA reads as TGCGCCAGCAGCTTCATAGCGGGAGGACCTATTACCGGGGAGCTGTTTTTT. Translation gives CASSFIAGGPITGELFF.

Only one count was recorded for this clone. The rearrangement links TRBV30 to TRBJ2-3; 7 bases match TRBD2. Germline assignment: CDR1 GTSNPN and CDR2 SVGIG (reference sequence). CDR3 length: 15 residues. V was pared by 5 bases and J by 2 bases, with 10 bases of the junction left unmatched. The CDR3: CAWDSTGGITDTQYF. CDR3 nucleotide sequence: TGTGCCTGGGACTCCACGGGAGGAATCACAGATACGCAGTATTTT.

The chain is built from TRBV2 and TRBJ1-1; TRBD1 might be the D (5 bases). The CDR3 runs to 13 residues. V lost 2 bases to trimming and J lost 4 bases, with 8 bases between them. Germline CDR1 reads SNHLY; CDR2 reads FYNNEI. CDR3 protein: CASSETGGTEAFF. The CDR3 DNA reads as TGTGCCAGCAGTGAAACGGGGGGCACTGAAGCTTTCTTT.

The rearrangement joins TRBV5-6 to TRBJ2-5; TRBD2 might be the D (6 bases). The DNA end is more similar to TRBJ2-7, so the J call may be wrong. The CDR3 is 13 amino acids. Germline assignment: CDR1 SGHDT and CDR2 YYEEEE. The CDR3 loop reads CASSFWGDYEQYF. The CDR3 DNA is TGTGCCAGCAGCTTCTGGGGGGACTACGAGCAGTACTTC.

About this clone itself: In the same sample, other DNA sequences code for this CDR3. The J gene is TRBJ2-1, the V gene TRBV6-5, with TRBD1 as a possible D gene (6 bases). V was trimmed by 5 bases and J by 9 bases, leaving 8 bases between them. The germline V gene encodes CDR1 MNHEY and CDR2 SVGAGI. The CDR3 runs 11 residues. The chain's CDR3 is CASSQGFEQFF. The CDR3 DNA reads TGTGCCAGCAGTCAGGGGTTTGAGCAGTTCTTC.